The following is a T cell receptor beta chain sequence with its context. Its cognate antigen is unknown. Unique molecular identifiers were present in the TCR beta cDNA libraries. Starting from roughly 1 to 10 million T cells, the study yielded about half a million cDNA molecules. TCRdb reanalysed the PCR reads using MiXCR and keeps one entry per CDR3 protein. This table holds hundreds of thousands of distinct CDR3 sequences, 25% to 30% found once. The record originates from a study of post-analysis software for immune sequencing data. Overall study: Some patients lacked subtype; others had relapsing-remitting, secondary progressive or progressive-relapsing disease. Study-wide points: Controls had lower frequencies than patients of a handful of TRBV segments, which included TRBV5-6, TRBV5-1 and TRBV20-1. Compared against controls, patients with multiple sclerosis displayed significantly lower normalized Chao1 diversity. F measure clustering grouped samples strongly by preparation batch.

This CDR3 region has 14 residues. CDR1 is MNHEY and CDR2 is SVGEGT in the germline V gene. With 6 bases clipped from V and 7 bases from J, the junction kept 12 bases outside the gene matches. The receptor comes from a girl aged 5-17 years with multiple sclerosis. This chain connects TRBV6-2 or TRBV6-3 to TRBJ2-7, with 7 bases matching TRBD1. The sequencing sample was made of blood. CDR3 protein: CASRRGQGATEQYF. The CDR3 DNA reads as TGTGCCAGCAGGAGGGGGCAGGGCGCAACTGAGCAGTACTTC.